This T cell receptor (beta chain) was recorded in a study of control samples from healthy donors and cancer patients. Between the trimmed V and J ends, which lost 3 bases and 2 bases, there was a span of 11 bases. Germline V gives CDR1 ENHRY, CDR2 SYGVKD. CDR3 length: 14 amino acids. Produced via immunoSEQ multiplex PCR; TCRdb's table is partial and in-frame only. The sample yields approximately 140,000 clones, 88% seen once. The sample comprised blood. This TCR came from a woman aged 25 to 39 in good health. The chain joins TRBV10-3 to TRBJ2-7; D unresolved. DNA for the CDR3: TGTGCCATCAGTGAAGTTGGCCTTGCCTACGAGCAGTACTTC. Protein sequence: CAISEVGLAYEQYF.